Sequencing of this TCR beta chain was carried out in a study of T cell responses to AZD1222 COVID-19 vaccine. General observations from the study: Compared with day 0, the breadth and depth of the Spike-specific TCR repertoire rose significantly after two doses of AZD1222. Vaccine-associated CD4 TCRs spanned spike, dominant at 160-218 and 743-854. Repertoire sampling was restricted to post-peak T cell response timepoints. Most donors were white British, females outnumbered males, and clonal diversity was possibly underestimated.

Concerning this clone itself: Antigen specificity is unknown.

The data were produced by immunoSEQ multiplex PCR, yet TCRdb's version contains in-frame clones alone and is incomplete. The repertoire holds some 150,000 clones, with about 87% as singletons. The receptor's source is an adult who received the MenACWY meningococcal vaccine as a control. The sequencing here drew on peripheral blood, taken 28 days after the second dose of the MenACWY control vaccine.

The CDR3 DNA reads TGTGCCAGCAGCTCCCCCGGGGGCGATCAGCCCCAGCATTTT. Encoded protein: CASSSPGGDQPQHF. V and J are TRBV7-9 and TRBJ1-5, with D possibly TRBD1 on 6 matching bases. Trimming shortened V by 4 bases and J by 5 bases, and 12 bases separated the two germline ends. Germline loops: CDR1 SEHNR, CDR2 FQNEAQ (reference sequence). This CDR3 has 14 residues.